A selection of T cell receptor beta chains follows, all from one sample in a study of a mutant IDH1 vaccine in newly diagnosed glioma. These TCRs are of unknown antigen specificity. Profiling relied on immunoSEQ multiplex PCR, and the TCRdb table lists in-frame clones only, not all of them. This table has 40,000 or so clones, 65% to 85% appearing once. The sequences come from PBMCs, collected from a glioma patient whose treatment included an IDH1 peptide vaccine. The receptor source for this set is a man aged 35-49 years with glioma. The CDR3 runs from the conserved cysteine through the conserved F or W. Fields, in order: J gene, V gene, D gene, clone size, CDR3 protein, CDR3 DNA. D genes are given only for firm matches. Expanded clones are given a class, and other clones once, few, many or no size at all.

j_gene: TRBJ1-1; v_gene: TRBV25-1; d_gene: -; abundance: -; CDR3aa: CASCGQFTEAFF; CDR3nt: TGTGCCAGCTGCGGACAGTTCACTGAAGCTTTCTTT
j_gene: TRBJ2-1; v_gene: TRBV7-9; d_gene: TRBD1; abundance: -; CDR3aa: CASNPGQGYNEQFF; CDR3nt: TGTGCCAGCAACCCGGGACAGGGGTACAATGAGCAGTTCTTC
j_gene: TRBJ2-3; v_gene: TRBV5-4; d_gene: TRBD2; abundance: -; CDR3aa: CASSLEVGRRPDTQYF; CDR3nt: TGTGCCAGCAGCTTGGAGGTCGGGAGGCGTCCCGATACGCAGTATTTT
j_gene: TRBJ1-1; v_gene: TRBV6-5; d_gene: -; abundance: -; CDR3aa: CASSTRAMNTEAFF; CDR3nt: TGTGCCAGCAGTACAAGGGCGATGAACACTGAAGCTTTCTTT
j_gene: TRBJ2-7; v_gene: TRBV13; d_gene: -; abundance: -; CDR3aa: CASTKGRTSYEQYF; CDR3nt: TGTGCCAGCACGAAGGGAAGGACCTCCTACGAGCAGTACTTC
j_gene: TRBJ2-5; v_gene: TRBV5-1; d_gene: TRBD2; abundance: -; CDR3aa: CASSVAGGQGGETQYF; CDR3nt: TGCGCCAGCAGCGTAGCGGGAGGGCAAGGGGGAGAGACCCAGTACTTC
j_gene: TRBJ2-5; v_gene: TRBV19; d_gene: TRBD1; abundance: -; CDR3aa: CASSRSLTGGTETQYF; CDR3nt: TGTGCCAGTAGTAGAAGCCTGACAGGGGGCACAGAGACCCAGTACTTC
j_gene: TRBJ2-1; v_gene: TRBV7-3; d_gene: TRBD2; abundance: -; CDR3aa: CASSPSGRVYNEQFF; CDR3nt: TGTGCCAGCAGCCCTAGCGGGAGGGTCTACAATGAGCAGTTCTTC
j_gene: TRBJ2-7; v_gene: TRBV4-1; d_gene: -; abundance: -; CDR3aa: CASSQVFPSLSYEQYF; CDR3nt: TGCGCCAGCAGCCAAGTCTTCCCCAGCTTGTCCTACGAGCAGTACTTC
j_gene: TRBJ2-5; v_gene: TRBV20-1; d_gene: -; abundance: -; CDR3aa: CSASNQETQYF; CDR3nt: TGCAGTGCTAGCAACCAAGAGACCCAGTACTTC
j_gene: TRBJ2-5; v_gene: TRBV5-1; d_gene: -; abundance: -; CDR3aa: CASSPGTLQETQYF; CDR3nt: TGCGCCAGCAGCCCCGGGACACTACAAGAGACCCAGTACTTC
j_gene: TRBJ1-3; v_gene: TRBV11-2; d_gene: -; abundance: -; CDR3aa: CASTKWGSGNTIYF; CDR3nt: TGTGCCAGCACTAAGTGGGGCTCTGGAAACACCATATATTTT
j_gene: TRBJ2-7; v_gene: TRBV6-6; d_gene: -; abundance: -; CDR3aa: CASSWGASGYEQYF; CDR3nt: TGTGCCAGCAGTTGGGGGGCTAGCGGCTACGAGCAGTACTTC
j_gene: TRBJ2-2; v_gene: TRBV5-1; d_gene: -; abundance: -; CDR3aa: CASSSRDLKNTGELFF; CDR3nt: TGCGCCAGCAGCTCCCGGGACTTAAAGAACACCGGGGAGCTGTTTTTT
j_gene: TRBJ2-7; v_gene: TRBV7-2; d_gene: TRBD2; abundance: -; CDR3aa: CASSLGGTSGVGSYEQYF; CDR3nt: TGTGCCAGCAGCTTAGGCGGGACTAGCGGGGTGGGGAGCTACGAGCAGTACTTC
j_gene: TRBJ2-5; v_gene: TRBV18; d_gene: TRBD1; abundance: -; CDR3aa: CASSRDRGRQETQYF; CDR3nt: TGTGCCAGCTCACGAGACAGGGGGCGCCAAGAGACCCAGTACTTC
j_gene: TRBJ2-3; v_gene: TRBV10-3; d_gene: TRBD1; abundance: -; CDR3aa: CAIAGTVRTDTQYF; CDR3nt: TGTGCCATCGCCGGGACAGTGCGCACAGATACGCAGTATTTT
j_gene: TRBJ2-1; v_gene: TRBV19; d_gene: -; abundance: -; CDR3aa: CASSGFVSREQFF; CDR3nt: TGTGCCAGTAGTGGTTTTGTCTCTCGGGAGCAGTTCTTC
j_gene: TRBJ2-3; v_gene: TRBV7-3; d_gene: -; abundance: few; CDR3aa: CASSLRSSPDTQYF; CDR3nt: TGTGCCAGCAGCTTAAGGAGTTCTCCAGATACGCAGTATTTT
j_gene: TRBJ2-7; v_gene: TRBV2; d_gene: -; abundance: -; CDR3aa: CASRFSNEQYF; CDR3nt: TGTGCCAGCAGGTTTTCTAACGAGCAGTACTTC
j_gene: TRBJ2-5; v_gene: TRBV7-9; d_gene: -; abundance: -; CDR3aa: CASSVARDQETQYF; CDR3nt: TGTGCCAGCAGCGTTGCCAGGGATCAAGAGACCCAGTACTTC
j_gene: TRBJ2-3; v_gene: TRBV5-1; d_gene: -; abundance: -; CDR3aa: CASSLETDTQYF; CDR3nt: TGCGCCAGCAGCTTGGAGACAGATACGCAGTATTTT
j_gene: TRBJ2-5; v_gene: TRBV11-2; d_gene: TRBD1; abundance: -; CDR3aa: CASSFDRGGRETQYF; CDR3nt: TGTGCCAGCAGCTTCGACAGGGGCGGGCGAGAGACCCAGTACTTC
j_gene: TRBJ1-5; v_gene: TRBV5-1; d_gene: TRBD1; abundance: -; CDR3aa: CASSPDGQGNQPQHF; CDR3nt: TGCGCCAGCAGCCCAGATGGACAGGGTAATCAGCCCCAGCATTTT
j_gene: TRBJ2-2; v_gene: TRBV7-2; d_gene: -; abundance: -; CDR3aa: CASSLYGPFNTGELFF; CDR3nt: TGTGCCAGCAGCTTGTACGGGCCATTCAACACCGGGGAGCTGTTTTTT
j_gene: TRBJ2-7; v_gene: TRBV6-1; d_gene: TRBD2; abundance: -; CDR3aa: CASSEVAGGVREQYF; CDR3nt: TGTGCCAGCAGTGAAGTAGCGGGAGGGGTTCGCGAGCAGTACTTC
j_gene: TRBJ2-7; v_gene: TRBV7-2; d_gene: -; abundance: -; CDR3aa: CASSFLRDARGEQYF; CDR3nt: TGTGCCAGCAGCTTCCTCCGGGACGCTCGCGGCGAGCAGTACTTC
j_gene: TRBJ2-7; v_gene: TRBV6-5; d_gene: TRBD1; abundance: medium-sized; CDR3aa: CASSPTGTGGEQYF; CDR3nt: TGTGCCAGCAGTCCAACCGGGACAGGCGGCGAGCAGTACTTC
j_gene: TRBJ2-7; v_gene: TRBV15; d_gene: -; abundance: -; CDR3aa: CATRAQRSAFYEQYF; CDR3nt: TGTGCCACCAGGGCTCAACGTTCGGCGTTCTACGAGCAGTACTTC
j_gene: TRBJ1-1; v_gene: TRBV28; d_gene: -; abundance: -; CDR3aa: CASSLLGGQLKAFF; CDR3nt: TGTGCCAGCAGTTTATTAGGGGGGCAGTTAAAAGCTTTCTTT
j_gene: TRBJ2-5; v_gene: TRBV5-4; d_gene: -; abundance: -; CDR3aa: CASSLPRETQYF; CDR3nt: TGTGCCAGCAGCTTGCCTCGAGAGACCCAGTACTTC
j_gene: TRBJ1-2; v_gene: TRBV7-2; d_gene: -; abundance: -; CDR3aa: CASSLGRERGYGYTF; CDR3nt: TGTGCCAGCAGCTTAGGCAGGGAACGAGGGTATGGCTACACCTTC
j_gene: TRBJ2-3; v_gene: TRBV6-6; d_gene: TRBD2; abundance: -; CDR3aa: CASSRLAGSTDTQYF; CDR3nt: TGTGCCAGCAGTCGACTAGCGGGAAGCACAGATACGCAGTATTTT
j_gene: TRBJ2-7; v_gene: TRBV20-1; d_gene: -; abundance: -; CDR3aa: CSAGAAYEQYF; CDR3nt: TGCAGTGCTGGGGCGGCATACGAGCAGTACTTC
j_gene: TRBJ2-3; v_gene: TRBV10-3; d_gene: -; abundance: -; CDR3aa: CAIGGSGRGLSDTQYF; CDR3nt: TGTGCCATCGGGGGATCGGGGAGGGGGCTCTCAGATACGCAGTATTTT
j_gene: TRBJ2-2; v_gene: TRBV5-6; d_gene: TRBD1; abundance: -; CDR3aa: CASSRGTVGELFF; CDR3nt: TGTGCCAGCAGCAGAGGGACAGTCGGGGAGCTGTTTTTT
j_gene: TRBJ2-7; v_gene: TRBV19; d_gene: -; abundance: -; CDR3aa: CASSRSRGQNSYEQYF; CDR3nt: TGTGCCAGTAGTAGAAGCAGGGGCCAAAACTCCTACGAGCAGTACTTC
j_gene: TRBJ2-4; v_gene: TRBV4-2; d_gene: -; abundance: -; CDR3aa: CASSQGDNIQYF; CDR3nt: TGTGCCAGCAGCCAAGGGGATAACATTCAGTACTTC
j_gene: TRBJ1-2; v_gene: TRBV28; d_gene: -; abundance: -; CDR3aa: CASGGVPLSGGYTF; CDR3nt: TGTGCCAGCGGGGGGGTCCCACTATCAGGGGGCTACACCTTC
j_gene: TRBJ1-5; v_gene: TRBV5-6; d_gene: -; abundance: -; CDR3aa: CASSLDNSNQPQHF; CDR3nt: TGTGCCAGCAGCTTGGACAACAGCAATCAGCCCCAGCATTTT